This TCR beta chain emerged from a study of blood T cells in healthy people across ages. The study recruited healthy Caucasian donors from Russia who were aged about 6 to 95. Each individual donor underwent a draw of approximately 9.8 milliliters of peripheral blood. Samples had at least 7 million PBMCs isolated from them. Germline V gene sequence: CDR1 SGHRS, CDR2 YFSETQ. V lost 4 bases, J lost 1 base, and 11 bases lay in between. The CDR3 consists of 15 residues. Through a sample-barcoded 5' primer and a J-beta primer mix, a second PCR was run for about 7 to 12 cycles. Each cDNA molecule was tagged by a template-switch adaptor with 12 random nucleotides. TCRdb passed the 5' RACE reads through MiXCR, listing each CDR3 protein once. The repertoire holds 1.8 million or so distinct CDR3 sequences, about two fifths seen once, with 20% to 25% in the top ten.

J is TRBJ1-4 and V is TRBV5-1; D not certain. The sequence was obtained from a human donor in good health. Sequencing was done on a sample of blood. The CDR3 sequence is CASSADGITNEKLFF. Here the CDR3 DNA reads TGCGCCAGCAGCGCGGACGGGATAACTAATGAAAAACTGTTTTTT.